The sequence of this T cell receptor (beta chain) was determined in a study of blood T cell repertoires in COVID-19. Trimming pared 5 bases from V and 7 bases from J, leaving 9 bases between. The CDR3 has 12 residues. Germline V lookup: CDR1 LGHDT, CDR2 YNNKEL (reference sequence). Study processing details: Amplification with reference gene primers provided the estimates of nucleated cell counts. Profiled with immunoSEQ multiplex PCR; TCRdb holds only in-frame clones, not every one. V and J calls plus clone size are reproduced from that table; the DNA served to infer D and trimming. The sample holds 300,000 to 450,000 clones, roughly four fifths seen once.

Sequencing used peripheral blood. The TCR was taken from a human donor with acute or convalescent COVID-19. The donor label of this sample is uncertain. The chain is built from TRBV3-1 (or the pseudogene TRBV3-2) and TRBJ2-1, with TRBD2 as a possible D gene (5 bases). The CDR3 DNA is TGTGCCAGCAGCAACCGGGGTAATGAGCAGTTCTTC. Protein: CASSNRGNEQFF.